The T cell receptor beta chain described here comes from a study of blood T cell repertoires in COVID-19. Across the study: COVID-19 samples from acute and convalescent phases originated in the United States, Italy and Spain. PBMCs, B-cell-depleted T cells, or T cells were the source of the cDNA or gDNA that made up the material.

The CDR3 length is 14 residues. Germline V lookup: CDR1 GTSNPN, CDR2 SVGIG (reference sequence). After removal of 7 bases from V and 8 bases from J, the junction contained 9 bases not matched to a gene. Per the original data handling: Reference gene primer amplification gave nucleated cell count estimates. Data came from immunoSEQ multiplex PCR; TCRdb stores just in-frame clones and leaves some out. The V and J calls and clone size are taken from that table; D and trimming were inferred from the DNA. The repertoire includes roughly 230,000 clones, approximately 83% of them detected once, and around 25% sits in the top ten.

The V gene is TRBV30, the J gene TRBJ1-6; 9 bases agree with TRBD1. The sample consisted of peripheral blood. This clonotype was obtained from a man aged 40-49 years with acute or convalescent COVID-19. The CDR3 DNA is TGTGCCTATACACAGGGGGCTGATGATTCACCCCTCCACTTT. Translation: CAYTQGADDSPLHF. The whole variable domain, remainder taken from reference TRBV30 and TRBJ1-6, is SQTIHQWPATLVQPVGSPLSLECTVEGTSNPNLYWYRQAAGRGLQLLFYSVGIGQISSEVPQNLSASRPQDRQFILSSKKLLLSDSGFYLCAYTQGADDSPLHFGNGTRLTVT.